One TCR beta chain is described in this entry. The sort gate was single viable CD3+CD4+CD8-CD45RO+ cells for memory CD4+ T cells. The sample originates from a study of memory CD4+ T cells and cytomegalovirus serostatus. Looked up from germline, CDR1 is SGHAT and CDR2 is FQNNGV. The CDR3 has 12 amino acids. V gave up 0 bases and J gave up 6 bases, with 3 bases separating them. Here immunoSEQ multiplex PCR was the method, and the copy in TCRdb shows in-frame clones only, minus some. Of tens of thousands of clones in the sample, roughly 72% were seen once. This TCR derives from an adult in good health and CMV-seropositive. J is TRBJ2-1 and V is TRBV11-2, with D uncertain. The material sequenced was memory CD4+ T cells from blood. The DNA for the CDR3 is TGTGCCAGCAGCTTAGATCTCAATGAGCAGTTCTTC. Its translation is CASSLDLNEQFF.